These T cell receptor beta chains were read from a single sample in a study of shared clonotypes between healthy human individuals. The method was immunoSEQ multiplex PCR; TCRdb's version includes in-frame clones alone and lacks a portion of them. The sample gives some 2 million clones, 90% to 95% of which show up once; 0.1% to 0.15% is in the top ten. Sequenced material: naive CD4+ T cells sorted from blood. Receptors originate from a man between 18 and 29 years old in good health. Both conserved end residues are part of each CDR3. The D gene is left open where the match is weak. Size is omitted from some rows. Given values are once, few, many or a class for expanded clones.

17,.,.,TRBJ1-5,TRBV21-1,CASSKGLSRRGNQPQHF,TGTGCCAGCAGCAAAGGCCTCTCACGGCGAGGAAATCAGCCCCAGCATTTT
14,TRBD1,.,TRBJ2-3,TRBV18,CASSPTGVQDTQYF,TGTGCCAGCTCACCTACAGGGGTTCAAGATACGCAGTATTTT
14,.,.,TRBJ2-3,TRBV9,CASSVDTSTDTQYF,TGTGCCAGCAGCGTAGACACTAGCACAGATACGCAGTATTTT
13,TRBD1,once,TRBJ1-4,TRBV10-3,CATGGGPNEKLFF,TGCGCGACAGGGGGGGGCCCTAATGAAAAACTGTTTTTT
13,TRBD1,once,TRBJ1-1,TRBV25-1,CASSSTGSTEAFF,TGTGCCAGCAGCTCGACAGGGTCCACTGAAGCTTTCTTT
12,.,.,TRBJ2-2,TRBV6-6,CASMGDTGELFF,TGTGCCAGCATGGGGGACACCGGGGAGCTGTTTTTT
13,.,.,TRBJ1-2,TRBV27,CASSSSRGYGYTF,TGTGCCAGCAGTTCGTCTAGGGGCTATGGCTACACCTTC
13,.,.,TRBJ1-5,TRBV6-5,CASSEQGGQPQHF,TGTGCCAGCTCGGAGCAGGGAGGTCAGCCCCAGCATTTT
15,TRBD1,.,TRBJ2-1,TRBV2,CASSERDRGYNEQFF,TGTGCCAGCAGTGAGAGGGACAGGGGATACAATGAGCAGTTCTTC
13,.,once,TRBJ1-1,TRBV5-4,CASSLVGSTEAFF,TGTGCCAGCAGCTTGGTGGGGAGCACTGAAGCTTTCTTT
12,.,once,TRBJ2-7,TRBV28,CASSLKGGVQYF,TGTGCCAGCAGTTTAAAGGGTGGAGTGCAGTACTTC
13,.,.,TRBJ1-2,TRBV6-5,CASILRANYGYTF,TGTGCCAGCATCCTGAGGGCTAACTATGGCTACACCTTC
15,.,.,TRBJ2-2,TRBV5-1,CASRRDIAGAGELFF,TGCGCCAGCAGGAGAGACATTGCCGGAGCCGGGGAGCTGTTTTTT
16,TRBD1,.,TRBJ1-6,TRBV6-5,CASSYSGAGGNSPLHF,TGTGCCAGCAGTTACTCGGGGGCAGGGGGGAATTCACCCCTCCACTTT
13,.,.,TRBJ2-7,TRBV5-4,CASSSRSSYEQYF,TGTGCCAGCAGCAGTCGGAGCTCCTACGAGCAGTACTTC
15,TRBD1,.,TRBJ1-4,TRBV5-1,CASSLGQGEHEKLFF,TGCGCCAGCAGCCTCGGACAGGGGGAACACGAAAAACTGTTTTTT
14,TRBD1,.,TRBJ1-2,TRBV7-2,CASSPVRQGGGYTF,TGTGCCAGCAGCCCAGTAAGACAGGGTGGTGGCTACACCTTC
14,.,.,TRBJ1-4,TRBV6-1,CASSILLINEKLFF,TGTGCCAGCAGCATCCTACTCATTAATGAAAAACTGTTTTTT
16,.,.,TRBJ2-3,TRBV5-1,CASSWRSGRSTDTQYF,TGCGCCAGCAGCTGGAGGAGCGGGCGAAGCACAGATACGCAGTATTTT
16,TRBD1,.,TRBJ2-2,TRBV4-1,CASSQDWQGAGGELFF,TGCGCCAGCAGCCAAGATTGGCAGGGGGCAGGCGGGGAGCTGTTTTTT
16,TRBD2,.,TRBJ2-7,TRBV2,CASSRLAGESSYEQYF,TGTGCCAGCAGTCGACTAGCGGGGGAGAGCTCCTACGAGCAGTACTTC
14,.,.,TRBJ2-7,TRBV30,CAWSGGGNSYEQYF,TGTGCCTGGAGTGGTGGCGGAAACTCCTACGAGCAGTACTTC
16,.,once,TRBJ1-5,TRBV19,CASSIVRGVGNQPQHF,TGTGCCAGTAGTATAGTTAGGGGGGTAGGGAATCAGCCCCAGCATTTT
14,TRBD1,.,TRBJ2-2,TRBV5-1,CASSGTGYTGELFF,TGCGCCAGCAGCGGGACAGGGTACACCGGGGAGCTGTTTTTT
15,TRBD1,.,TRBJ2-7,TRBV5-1,CASSLETGGTYEQYF,TGTGCCAGCAGCTTGGAGACAGGGGGCACCTACGAGCAGTACTTC
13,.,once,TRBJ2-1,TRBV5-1,CASSSLQDNEQFF,TGCGCCAGCAGCTCCTTACAAGACAATGAGCAGTTCTTC
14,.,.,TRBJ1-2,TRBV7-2,CASSLTGGDYGYTF,TGTGCCAGCAGCTTAACCGGGGGAGACTATGGCTACACCTTC
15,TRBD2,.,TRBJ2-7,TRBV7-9,CASSPRGSGVIEQYF,TGTGCCAGCAGCCCCCGAGGTAGCGGGGTTATCGAGCAGTACTTC
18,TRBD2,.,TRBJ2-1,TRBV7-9,CASSLRPYLAGGNNEQFF,TGTGCCAGCAGCTTAAGGCCTTACTTAGCGGGAGGGAATAATGAGCAGTTCTTC
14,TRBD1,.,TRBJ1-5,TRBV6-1,CASSGQGGNQPQHF,TGTGCCAGCAGTGGACAGGGGGGCAATCAGCCCCAGCATTTT
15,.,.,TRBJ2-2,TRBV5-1,CASSLEGGYTGELFF,TGCGCCAGCAGCTTGGAAGGCGGATACACCGGGGAGCTGTTTTTT
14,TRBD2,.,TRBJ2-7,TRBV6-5,CASSAMGGSYEQYF,TGTGCCAGCAGCGCGATGGGGGGGAGCTACGAGCAGTACTTC
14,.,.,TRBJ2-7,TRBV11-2,CASSLTTASYEQYF,TGTGCCAGCAGCTTAACGACAGCCTCCTACGAGCAGTACTTC
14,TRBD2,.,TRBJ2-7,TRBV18,CASSPGLAVYEQYF,TGTGCCAGCTCACCAGGCCTAGCGGTCTACGAGCAGTACTTC
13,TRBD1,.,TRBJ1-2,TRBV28,CASSKPQGYGYTF,TGTGCCAGCAGTAAGCCACAGGGGTATGGCTACACCTTC
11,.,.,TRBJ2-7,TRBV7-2,CASSLRWEQYF,TGTGCCAGCAGCTTAAGGTGGGAGCAGTACTTC
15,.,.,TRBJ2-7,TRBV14,CASSQGRNPLYEQYF,TGTGCCAGCAGCCAAGGAAGGAACCCCCTTTACGAGCAGTACTTC
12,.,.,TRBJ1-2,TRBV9,CASSGWGYGYTF,TGTGCCAGCAGCGGGTGGGGATATGGCTACACCTTC
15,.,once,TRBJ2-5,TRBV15,CATSRDLLAQETQYF,TGTGCCACCAGCAGAGATCTACTAGCCCAAGAGACCCAGTACTTC
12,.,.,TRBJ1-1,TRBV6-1,CASKEGRVEAFF,TGTGCCAGCAAAGAGGGGCGCGTTGAAGCTTTCTTT
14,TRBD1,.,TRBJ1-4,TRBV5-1,CASRYDRANEKLFF,TGCGCCAGCAGGTACGACAGGGCTAATGAAAAACTGTTTTTT
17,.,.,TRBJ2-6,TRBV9,CASSPFQGSSGANVLTF,TGTGCCAGCAGCCCCTTCCAGGGTAGCTCTGGGGCCAACGTCCTGACTTTC
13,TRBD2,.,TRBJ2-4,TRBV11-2,CASIPRGGRVQYF,TGTGCCAGCATCCCTAGGGGCGGGAGGGTTCAGTACTTC
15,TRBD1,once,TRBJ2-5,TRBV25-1,CASSEDGTGRETQYF,TGTGCCAGCAGCGAAGACGGGACAGGGCGAGAGACCCAGTACTTC
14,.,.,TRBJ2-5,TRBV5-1,CASSLMAVQETQYF,TGCGCCAGCAGCTTGATGGCCGTCCAAGAGACCCAGTACTTC
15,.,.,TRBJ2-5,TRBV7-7,CASSLAPAAQETQYF,TGTGCTAGCAGCTTAGCCCCCGCTGCACAAGAGACCCAGTACTTC
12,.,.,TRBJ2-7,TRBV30,CAWSQLGYEQYF,TGTGCCTGGAGTCAACTCGGCTACGAGCAGTACTTC
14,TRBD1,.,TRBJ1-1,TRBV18,CASSPQGAQTEAFF,TGTGCCAGCTCACCACAGGGGGCGCAAACTGAAGCTTTCTTT